Described below is a single TCR beta chain sequence and its context. Its target is unknown. This record belongs to a study of OX40 agonist ivuxolimab in advanced cancers. The CDR3 is 15 amino acids. Germline CDR1 and CDR2: LNHDA and SQIVND (reference sequence). V gave up 4 bases and J gave up 8 bases, with 15 bases separating them. Study results and limitations: Doses of 0.1 to 3.0 mg/kg were accompanied by clonal expansion of CD4+ and CD8+ blood T cells by week 6.

Using immunoSEQ multiplex PCR, the repertoire was profiled, and TCRdb retains in-frame clones only, with some absent. The table records roughly 60,000 clones, roughly 85% of them present only once. This chain uses TRBV19 with TRBJ1-6; D may be TRBD1 (5 bases). Specimen: CD4+ or CD8+ T cells sorted from blood, collected in a trial of the OX40 agonist ivuxolimab. The receptor's source is an adult with an advanced solid tumor such as melanoma, head and neck, liver or kidney cancer. CDR3 in DNA: TGTGCCAGTAGTACTCCCGGCAGGGTTGATTCACCCCTCCACTTT. It specifies CASSTPGRVDSPLHF. The whole variable domain, remainder taken from reference TRBV19 and TRBJ1-6, is DGGITQSPKYLFRKEGQNVTLSCEQNLNHDAMYWYRQDPGQGLRLIYYSQIVNDFQKGDIAEGYSVSREKKESFPLTVTSAQKNPTAFYLCASSTPGRVDSPLHFGNGTRLTVT.